Below are 11 T cell receptor beta chains sequenced from a single sample in a study of cytomegalovirus exposure and HLA in healthy donors. The primer mix had 60 Vbeta and 13 Jbeta primers. Assay used: immunoSEQ multiplex PCR; TCRdb lists only in-frame clones, some missing. The data show around 170,000 clones, roughly 70% seen once. Material: PBMCs. The receptors were gathered from a girl aged 10-17 years in good health and CMV-seronegative.

The rearrangement links TRBV6-6 to TRBJ1-1; 8 bases are a match to TRBD1. The V and J ends lost 6 bases and 1 base, in that order; junction bases with no gene match: 10. The CDR3 consists of 16 residues. Per the germline V gene, CDR1 is MNHNY and CDR2 is SVGAGI (reference sequence). The CDR3 region is CASRLTQTGANTEAFF. The CDR3 nucleotides are TGTGCCAGCAGACTCACCCAGACAGGGGCGAACACTGAAGCTTTCTTT.

This clone has only a few counts. The gene calls are TRBV14 and TRBJ2-7; D is unclear. The ends were cut back, 0 bases at V and 6 bases at J, with 6 bases in the middle. The CDR3 covers 12 residues. Germline CDR1 is SGHDN and CDR2 is FVKESK. In DNA form, the CDR3 reads TGTGCCAGCAGCCAAGATGCAGGCGAGCAGTACTTC. It codes for CASSQDAGEQYF.

The chain is built from TRBV5-4 and TRBJ2-6, with a possible D match to TRBD1 (7 bases). The CDR3 contains 19 residues. V lost 3 bases and J lost 4, with 23 bases in between. Germline CDR1 and CDR2: SGHNT and YYREEE (reference sequence). The CDR3 loop is CASSSLEGTDGPGANVLTF. CDR3 DNA sequence: TGTGCCAGCAGCTCCCTGGAGGGGACAGACGGACCCGGGGCCAACGTCCTGACTTTC.

This chain connects TRBV6-5 to TRBJ2-2; 8 nucleotides line up with TRBD1. Germline CDR1 is MNHEY and CDR2 is SVGAGI. This CDR3 is 16 amino acids long. V lost 3 bases to trimming and J lost 7 bases; unmatched junction nucleotides: 10. CDR3: CASSYEGRGLDGELFF. In DNA, the CDR3 is TGTGCCAGCAGTTATGAGGGCAGGGGGCTTGACGGGGAGCTGTTTTTT.

The chain is built from TRBV2 and TRBJ2-3, with a tentative D call TRBD1 (5 bases). The CDR3 length is 15 residues. Trimming stripped 6 bases from V and 0 bases from J, with 13 bases between. Germline CDR1 reads SNHLY; CDR2 reads FYNNEI. The CDR3 region has the DNA TGTGCCAGCAGATGGCAGGGCTCTAGCACAGATACGCAGTATTTT. It specifies CASRWQGSSTDTQYF.

This clone has more than one count but fewer than ten. The chain links TRBV12-5 to TRBJ1-3, with D perhaps matching TRBD1 (5 bases). Germline V gene lookup returns CDR1 LGHNT and CDR2 FRNRAP. Between the trimmed V and J ends, which lost 1 base and 2 bases, there was a span of 9 bases. This CDR3 has 15 residues. The CDR3 coding sequence is TGTGCTAGTGGTTTGGGGGGCAGTACTGGAAACACCATATATTTT. Protein: CASGLGGSTGNTIYF.

The chain is built from TRBV19 and TRBJ1-6; 10 bases agree with TRBD1. The CDR3 contains 16 residues. The V and J ends lost 3 bases and 10 bases, in that order; junction bases with no gene match: 9. The germline V gene encodes CDR1 LNHDA and CDR2 SQIVND (reference sequence). This CDR3 reads CASSISTGGLRSPLHF. The CDR3 DNA reads as TGTGCCAGTAGTATTTCGACAGGGGGCTTGAGATCACCCCTCCACTTT.

V is TRBV5-8 and J is TRBJ1-1, with 9 bases fitting TRBD1. Germline lookup yields CDR1 SGHTS and CDR2 YDEGEE. The CDR3 runs 16 residues. The V gene end was trimmed by 3 bases and the J gene end by 1 base; junction bases not matched to a gene: 7. CDR3 bases: TGTGCCAGCAGCTCTACAGGGGGCTCTGGGAACACTGAAGCTTTCTTT. Its protein product is CASSSTGGSGNTEAFF. The whole variable domain, remainder taken from reference TRBV5-8 and TRBJ1-1, is EAGVTQSPTHLIKTRGQQATLRCSPISGHTSVYWYQQALGLGLQFLLWYDEGEERNRGNFPPRFSGRQFPNYSSELNVNALELEDSALYLCASSSTGGSGNTEAFFGQGTRLTVV.

This clone was recorded a few times. The chain employs TRBV6-5 and TRBJ2-1; maybe TRBD1 (6 bases). The CDR3 totals 14 residues. Germline CDR1 MNHEY, CDR2 SVGAGI. Trimming left V 2 bases short and J 7 bases short, with 12 bases between. CDR3 sequence reads: CASSYGAGVNEQFF. DNA for the CDR3: TGTGCCAGCAGTTACGGTGCAGGGGTGAATGAGCAGTTCTTC.

This clone was seen more than once but under ten times. The chain recombines TRBV19 with TRBJ1-2; tentative D call: TRBD1 (6 bases). The CDR3 length is 14 residues. V was shortened by 1 base and J by 2 bases, with 8 bases between the two germline ends. Germline CDR1 LNHDA, CDR2 SQIVND (reference sequence). The CDR3 nucleotides are TGTGCCAGTAGTATAGTGGGGGCCAACTATGGCTACACCTTC. Its translation is CASSIVGANYGYTF.

This chain links TRBV15 with TRBJ2-3; the D gene is possibly TRBD2 (6 bases). V dropped 3 bases and J dropped 1 base, with 14 bases sitting between them. Per the germline V gene, CDR1 is LNHNV and CDR2 is YYDKDF (reference sequence). This CDR3 has 16 amino acids. For the CDR3, the DNA is TGTGCCACCAGCAGGGTGACTAGTACGGGCACAGATACGCAGTATTTT. Amino acid sequence: CATSRVTSTGTDTQYF.